This passage covers 18 T cell receptor beta chains from one sample sequenced in a study of T-cell memory formation after mild COVID-19. TCRdb re-called the 5' RACE reads through MiXCR, storing one row per CDR3 protein. The repertoire has about 49,000 distinct CDR3 sequences, approximately 8% of them found once; the top ten carry 1.4%. The sample consisted of PBMCs or a T cell subset sorted from them (not recorded which). The source is a man between 18 and 35 years old who had mild COVID-19 (a few samples of this study predate the infection). Cell type and time point are not known.

This clonotype was recorded a few times. The chain couples TRBV7-9 to TRBJ1-2; tentative D call: TRBD1 (5 bases). This CDR3 has 14 residues. V lost 7 bases to trimming and J lost 5 bases, with 17 bases between them. Germline lookup yields CDR1 SEHNR and CDR2 FQNEAQ (reference sequence). The CDR3 DNA sequence: TGTGCCAGCAACAGACCCGGGGAGGGGTATGGCTACACCTTC. Amino acid sequence: CASNRPGEGYGYTF.

The table lists this clonotype with a few counts. The junction departs from the called germline gene at one end, perhaps through a read error. This chain links TRBV7-2 with TRBJ2-7; no reliable D call. The germline gives CDR1 SGHTA, CDR2 FQGNSA. This CDR3 comprises 15 residues. The CDR3 spells CASSSPGSYSYAQYF. CDR3 nucleotides: TGTGCCAGCAGCTCACCCGGGTCCTACTCCTACGCGCAGTACTTC.

This clonotype was seen a handful of times. The rearrangement joins TRBV23-1 to TRBJ2-3; 11 bases match TRBD1. TRBV23-1 is designated an ORF whose function remains uncertain. V shed 2 bases, J shed 4 bases, and the junction held 5 bases outside the gene matches. The CDR3 runs to 16 residues. This CDR3 reads CASSQAGTGGADTQYF. In nucleotides, the CDR3 is TGCGCCAGCAGTCAAGCCGGGACAGGGGGAGCAGATACGCAGTATTTT.

A few counts support this clonotype. The chain combines TRBV9 with TRBJ2-5; 9 nucleotides agree with TRBD1. The germline V gene has CDR1 SGDLS and CDR2 YYNGEE. J was trimmed by 4 bases and V by 3 bases; bases with no gene match: 1. This CDR3 contains 13 residues. This chain's CDR3 is CASSEGQGETQYF. CDR3 coding DNA: TGTGCCAGCAGCGAGGGACAGGGAGAGACCCAGTACTTC.

In this sample, this clonotype turned up once. The chain has TRBV28 and TRBJ1-1; 7 bases line up with TRBD1. J was trimmed by 2 bases and V by 6 bases; bases with no gene match: 9. CDR1 and CDR2 from the germline V gene are MDHEN and SYDVKM. The CDR3 covers 15 residues. The CDR3 DNA is TGTGCCAGCAGGCACCCCGACAGGGTTAACACTGAAGCTTTCTTT. It specifies CASRHPDRVNTEAFF.

The chain uses TRBV12-3 or TRBV12-4 and TRBJ2-1; D gene uncertain. The CDR3 has 13 residues. Trimming pared 4 bases from V and 7 bases from J, leaving 11 bases between. CDR3 in amino acids: CASSWSHGNEQFF. In DNA, the CDR3 is TGTGCCAGCAGTTGGTCCCACGGGAATGAGCAGTTCTTC.

This clonotype was observed a few times. V gene TRBV6-5 combines with J gene TRBJ1-2, with D maybe TRBD1 (6 bases). The V end lost 7 bases, the J end lost 4 bases, and 22 bases lay between the germline ends. The length of the CDR3 is 16 residues. The V gene's germline CDR1 is MNHEY and CDR2 SVGAGI. This CDR3 is CASTPSGRGRGYGYTF. The CDR3 DNA reads as TGTGCCAGCACCCCCTCGGGCAGGGGCCGGGGCTATGGCTACACCTTC.

This clonotype was detected many times. The CDR3 DNA sequence: TGTGCCAGCAGCGATCGCCGGGACACAGATACGCAGTATTTT. As protein: CASSDRRDTDTQYF. The rearrangement joins TRBV9 to TRBJ2-3; D perhaps matches TRBD2 (5 bases). The CDR3 is made up of 14 amino acids. V lost 3 bases and J 2 bases, leaving 10 bases between the germline ends. Germline loops: CDR1 SGDLS, CDR2 YYNGEE.

This clonotype was seen a handful of times. V usage is TRBV7-9 and J usage is TRBJ1-2; D remains unclear. The CDR3 sequence is 12 residues long. The V end was cut by 1 base, the J end by 8 bases, with 8 bases between. Per germline, CDR1 SEHNR and CDR2 FQNEAQ (reference sequence). The CDR3 is CASSLDGNGYTF. The CDR3 DNA is TGTGCCAGCAGCTTAGACGGGAACGGCTACACCTTC.

This clonotype was observed many times. V usage is TRBV7-2 and J usage is TRBJ2-2; the match to TRBD2 covers 11 bases. Germline values: CDR1 SGHTA, CDR2 FQGNSA. V was pared by 5 bases and J by 6 bases, with 5 bases of the junction left unmatched. The CDR3 contains 15 residues. The CDR3 loop reads CASSHTSGGAGELFF. The CDR3 coding sequence is TGTGCCAGCAGCCATACTAGCGGGGGCGCCGGGGAGCTGTTTTTT.

This clonotype occurred many times. This sequence joins TRBV5-1 and TRBJ2-7, with D unresolved. The V gene lost 2 bases and the J gene lost 4 bases, with 16 bases spanning the gap. Germline V gives CDR1 SGHRS, CDR2 YFSETQ. This CDR3 has 15 amino acids. CDR3 DNA: TGCGCCAGCAGCTTCACGGATCCCTACGCGTACGAGCAGTACTTC. It encodes CASSFTDPYAYEQYF.

This clonotype was recorded many times. This rearrangement joins TRBV20-1 to TRBJ2-7, with D perhaps matching TRBD1 (7 bases). Germline V gene data show CDR1 as DFQATT and CDR2 as SNEGSKA (reference sequence). The CDR3 has 12 amino acids. Trimming took off 6 bases at V and 3 bases at J, with 12 bases between the two ends. This CDR3 is CSARQGGYEQYF. CDR3 nucleotide sequence: TGCAGTGCCCGGCAGGGGGGCTACGAGCAGTACTTC.

V gene TRBV3-1 combines with J gene TRBJ1-2; no reliable D call. The CDR3 has 13 amino acids. The germline CDR1 and CDR2 sequences are LGHDT and YNNKEL (reference sequence). Trimming pared 7 bases from V and 6 bases from J, leaving 15 bases between. CDR3 sequence reads: CASIPGRGDGYTF. The CDR3 DNA reads as TGTGCCAGCATCCCAGGCCGGGGAGATGGCTACACCTTC.

This clonotype showed up just a few times. The chain links TRBV11-1 to TRBJ2-1; TRBD2 agrees at 10 bases. Trimming at V came to 1 base and at J to 4 bases, leaving 4 bases not matched to a gene. This CDR3 spans 16 amino acids. The germline gives CDR1 SGHAT, CDR2 FQDESV (reference sequence). The CDR3 loop reads CASSLDVAGGYNEQFF. As DNA, the CDR3 is TGTGCCAGCAGCTTAGATGTAGCGGGGGGTTACAATGAGCAGTTCTTC.

This clonotype was seen many times. The V call is TRBV12-3 or TRBV12-4, the J call TRBJ1-5, with D possibly TRBD1 on 5 matching bases. The CDR3 is 15 residues long. The V end was cut by 5 bases, the J end by 0 bases, with 11 bases between. CDR3 DNA: TGTGCCAGCAGTAGGGCGGGGGTTAGCAATCAGCCCCAGCATTTT. Its translation is CASSRAGVSNQPQHF.

This rearrangement joins TRBV4-2 to TRBJ1-2, with TRBD1 matching over 7 bases. The CDR3 has 15 residues. CDR1 and CDR2 from the germline V gene are LGHNA and YNFKEQ. The trim removed 1 base at V and 4 bases at J, leaving 6 bases unmatched. The CDR3 region has the DNA TGTGCCAGCAGCCAAGGAACAGGGGAAGGCTATGGCTACACCTTC. This translates into CASSQGTGEGYGYTF.

J is TRBJ2-7 and V is TRBV24-1, with D possibly matching TRBD1 (6 bases). V dropped 0 bases and J dropped 3 bases, with 17 bases sitting between them. CDR1 KGHDR and CDR2 SFDVKD come from the germline V gene. The CDR3 has 17 amino acids. The CDR3 nucleotides are TGTGCCACCAGTGATTTGTCTGAGAACAGGGACGGCTACGAGCAGTACGTC. Encoded protein: CATSDLSENRDGYEQYV.

The chain couples TRBV7-2 to TRBJ2-2, with 7 nucleotides matching TRBD1. Trimming at V came to 0 bases and at J to 6 bases, leaving 4 bases not matched to a gene. This CDR3 spans 15 amino acids. CDR1 SGHTA and CDR2 FQGNSA come from the germline V gene. CDR3 DNA sequence: TGTGCCAGCAGCTTAGCGGCCACAGGGGCCGGGGAGCTGTTTTTT. Its translation is CASSLAATGAGELFF.